This T cell receptor (beta chain) was documented in a study of response to subunit inactivated influenza vaccine. Findings and limits, study-wide: Seasonal influenza vaccination, on each occasion, was suggested by the authors to recruit few new T cells.

Germline CDR1 and CDR2: KGHSH and LQKENI. V shed 3 bases, J shed 2 bases, and the junction held 4 bases outside the gene matches. The CDR3 extends over 15 amino acids. TCRdb analysed the RT-PCR reads with MiXCR anew, one entry per CDR3 protein. The data contain hundreds of thousands of distinct CDR3 sequences, about 8% of them singletons. This clonotype was counted many times. Its antigen is as yet unknown. The chain employs TRBV18 and TRBJ2-7, with TRBD1 matching 10 bases. The clonotype originates from a man between 45 and 75 years old who received an inactivated influenza vaccine. Sample: PBMCs from blood, taken less than 30 months after vaccination. CDR3 nucleotide sequence: TGTGCCAGCTCACCCGGGACAGGGGCTACCTACGAGCAGTACTTC. Its translation: CASSPGTGATYEQYF.